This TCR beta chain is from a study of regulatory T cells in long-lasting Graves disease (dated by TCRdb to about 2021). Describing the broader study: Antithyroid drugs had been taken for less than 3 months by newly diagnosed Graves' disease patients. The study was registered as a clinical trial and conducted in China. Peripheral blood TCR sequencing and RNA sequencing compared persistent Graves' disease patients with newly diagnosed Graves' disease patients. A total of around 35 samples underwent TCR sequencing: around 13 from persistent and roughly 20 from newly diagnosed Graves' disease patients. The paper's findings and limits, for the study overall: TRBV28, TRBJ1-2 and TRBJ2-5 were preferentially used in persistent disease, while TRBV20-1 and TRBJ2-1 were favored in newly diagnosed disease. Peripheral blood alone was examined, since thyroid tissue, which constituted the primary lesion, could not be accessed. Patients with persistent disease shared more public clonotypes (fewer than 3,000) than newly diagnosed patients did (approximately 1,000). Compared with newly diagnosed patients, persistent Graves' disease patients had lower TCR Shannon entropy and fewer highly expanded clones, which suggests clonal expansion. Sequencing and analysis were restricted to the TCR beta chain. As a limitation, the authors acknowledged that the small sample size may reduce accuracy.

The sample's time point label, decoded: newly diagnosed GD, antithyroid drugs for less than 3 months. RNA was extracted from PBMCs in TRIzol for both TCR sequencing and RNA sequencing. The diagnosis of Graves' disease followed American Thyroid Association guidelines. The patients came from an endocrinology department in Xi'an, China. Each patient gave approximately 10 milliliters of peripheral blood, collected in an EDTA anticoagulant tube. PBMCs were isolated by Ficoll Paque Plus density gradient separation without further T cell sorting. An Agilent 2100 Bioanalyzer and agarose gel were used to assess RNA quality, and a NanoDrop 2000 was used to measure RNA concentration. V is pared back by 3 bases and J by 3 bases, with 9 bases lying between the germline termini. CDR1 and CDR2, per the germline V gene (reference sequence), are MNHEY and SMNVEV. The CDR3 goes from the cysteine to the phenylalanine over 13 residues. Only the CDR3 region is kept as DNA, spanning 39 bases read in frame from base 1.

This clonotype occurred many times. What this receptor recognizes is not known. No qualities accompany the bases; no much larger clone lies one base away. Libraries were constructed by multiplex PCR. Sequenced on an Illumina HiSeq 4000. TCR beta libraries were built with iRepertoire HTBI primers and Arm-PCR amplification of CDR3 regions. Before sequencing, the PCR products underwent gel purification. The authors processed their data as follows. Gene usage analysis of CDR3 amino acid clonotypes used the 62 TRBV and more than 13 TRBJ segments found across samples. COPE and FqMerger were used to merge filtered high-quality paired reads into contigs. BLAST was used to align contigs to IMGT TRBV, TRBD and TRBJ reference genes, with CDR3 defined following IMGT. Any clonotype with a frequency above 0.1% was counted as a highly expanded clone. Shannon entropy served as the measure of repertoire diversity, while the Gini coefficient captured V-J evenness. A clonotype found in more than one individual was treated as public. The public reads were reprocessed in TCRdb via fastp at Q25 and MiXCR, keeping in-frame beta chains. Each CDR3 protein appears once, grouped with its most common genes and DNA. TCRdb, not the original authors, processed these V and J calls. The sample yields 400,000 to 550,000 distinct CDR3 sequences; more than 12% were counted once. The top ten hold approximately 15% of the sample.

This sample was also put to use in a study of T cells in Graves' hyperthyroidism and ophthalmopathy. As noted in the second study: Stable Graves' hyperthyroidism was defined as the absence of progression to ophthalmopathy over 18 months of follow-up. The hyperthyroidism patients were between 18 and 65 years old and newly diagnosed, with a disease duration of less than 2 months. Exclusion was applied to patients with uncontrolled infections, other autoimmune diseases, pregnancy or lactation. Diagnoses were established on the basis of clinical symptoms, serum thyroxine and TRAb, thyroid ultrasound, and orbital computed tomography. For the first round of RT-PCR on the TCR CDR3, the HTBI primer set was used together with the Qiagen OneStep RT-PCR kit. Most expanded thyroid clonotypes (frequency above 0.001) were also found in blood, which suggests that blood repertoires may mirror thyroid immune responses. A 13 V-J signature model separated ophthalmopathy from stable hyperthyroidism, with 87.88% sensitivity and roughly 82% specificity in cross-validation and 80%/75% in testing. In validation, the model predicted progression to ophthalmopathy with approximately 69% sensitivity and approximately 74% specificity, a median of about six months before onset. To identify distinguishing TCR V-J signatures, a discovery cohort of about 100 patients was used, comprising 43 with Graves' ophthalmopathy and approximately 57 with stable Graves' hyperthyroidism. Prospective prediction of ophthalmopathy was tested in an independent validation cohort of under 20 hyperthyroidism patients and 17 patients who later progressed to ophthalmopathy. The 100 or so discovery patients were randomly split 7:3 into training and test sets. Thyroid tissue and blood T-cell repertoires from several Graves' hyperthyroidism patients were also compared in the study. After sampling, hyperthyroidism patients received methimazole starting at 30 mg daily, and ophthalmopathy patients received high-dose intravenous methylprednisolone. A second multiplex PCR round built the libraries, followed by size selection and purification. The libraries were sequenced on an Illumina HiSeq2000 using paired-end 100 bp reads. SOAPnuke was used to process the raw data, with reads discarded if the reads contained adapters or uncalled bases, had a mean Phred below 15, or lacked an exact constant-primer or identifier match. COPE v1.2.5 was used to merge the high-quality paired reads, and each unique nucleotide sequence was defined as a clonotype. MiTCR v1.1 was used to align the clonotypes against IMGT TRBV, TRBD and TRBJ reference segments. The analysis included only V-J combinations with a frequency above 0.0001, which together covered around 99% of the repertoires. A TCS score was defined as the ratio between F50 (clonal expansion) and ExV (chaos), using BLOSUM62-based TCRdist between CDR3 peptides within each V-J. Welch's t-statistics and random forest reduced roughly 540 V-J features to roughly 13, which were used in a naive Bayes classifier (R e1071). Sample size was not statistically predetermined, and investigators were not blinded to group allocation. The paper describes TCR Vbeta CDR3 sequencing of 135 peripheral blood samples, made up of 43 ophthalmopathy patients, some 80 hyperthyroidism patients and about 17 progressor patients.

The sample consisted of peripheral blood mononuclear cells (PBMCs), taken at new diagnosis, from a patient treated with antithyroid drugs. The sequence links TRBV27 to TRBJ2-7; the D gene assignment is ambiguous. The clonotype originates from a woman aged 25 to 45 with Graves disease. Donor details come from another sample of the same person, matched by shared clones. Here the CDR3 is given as CASSLRPNYEQYF. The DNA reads TGTGCCAGCAGTTTGAGGCCGAACTACGAGCAGTACTTC.